This TCR beta chain is from a study of cytomegalovirus exposure and HLA in healthy donors. Findings and limits, study-wide: Cytomegalovirus association was listed for about 160 TCR beta chains. In a later analysis, the majority of CMV-associated beta chains seemingly showed HLA restriction. Later genetic work tied a missense DCLRE1C variant to beta-chain V and J trimming.

The trim removed 6 bases at V and 9 bases at J, leaving 10 bases unmatched. Germline V gene lookup returns CDR1 SQVTM and CDR2 ANQGSEA. The CDR3 contains 13 residues. PCR used 60 Vbeta primers and 13 Jbeta primers. Assay used: immunoSEQ multiplex PCR; TCRdb lists only in-frame clones, some missing. The table includes around 130,000 clones, approximately 75% detected once. In this sample, this clone turned up a few times. Antigen: not known. V and J are TRBV29-1 and TRBJ2-1, with 8 bases matching TRBD2. This receptor was taken from a woman aged 40 to 49 in good health and CMV-seropositive. The sequenced sample was PBMCs. The chain's CDR3 is CSVQQAGVGEQFF. Written as DNA, the CDR3 is TGCAGCGTCCAACAAGCGGGGGTCGGTGAGCAGTTCTTC.